One T cell receptor (beta chain) is described in this entry. The sample belongs to a study of chemoradiotherapy in HPV16-positive cancers. Using immunoSEQ multiplex PCR, the repertoire was profiled, and TCRdb retains in-frame clones only, with some absent. Found here are about 30,000 clones, roughly 82% of them singletons; the top ten hold less than 6%. The germline V and J ends were trimmed by 2 bases and 3 bases, with 10 bases remaining between them. The CDR3 covers 14 residues. Germline V gene lookup returns CDR1 SNHLY and CDR2 FYNNEI. The sample consisted of blood, taken from a patient who underwent chemoradiotherapy. The TCR originated in a human donor with HPV-associated anogenital cancer. The V call is TRBV2, the J call TRBJ2-5, with D unclear. CDR3 coding DNA: TGTGCCAGCAGTGAATGGTGGGGAAAAGAGACCCAGTACTTC. Protein product: CASSEWWGKETQYF. The whole variable domain, filled in from reference TRBV2 and TRBJ2-5, reads EPEVTQTPSHQVTQMGQEVILRCVPISNHLYFYWYRQILGQKVEFLVSFYNNEISEKSEIFDDQFSVERPDGSNFTLKIRSTKLEDSAMYFCASSEWWGKETQYFGPGTRLLVL.